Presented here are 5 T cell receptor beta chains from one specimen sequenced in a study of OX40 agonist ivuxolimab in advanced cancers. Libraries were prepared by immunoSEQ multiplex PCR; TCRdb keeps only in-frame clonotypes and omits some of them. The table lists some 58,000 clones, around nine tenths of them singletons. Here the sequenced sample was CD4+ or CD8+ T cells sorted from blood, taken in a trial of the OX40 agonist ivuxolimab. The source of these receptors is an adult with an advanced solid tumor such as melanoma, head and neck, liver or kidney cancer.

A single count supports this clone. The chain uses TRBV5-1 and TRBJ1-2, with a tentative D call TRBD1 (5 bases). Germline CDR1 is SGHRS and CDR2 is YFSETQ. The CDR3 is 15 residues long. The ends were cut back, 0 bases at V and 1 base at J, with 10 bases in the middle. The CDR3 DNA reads TGCGCCAGCAGCTTGGAAGGGGCGGTTAACTATGGCTACACCTTC. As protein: CASSLEGAVNYGYTF.

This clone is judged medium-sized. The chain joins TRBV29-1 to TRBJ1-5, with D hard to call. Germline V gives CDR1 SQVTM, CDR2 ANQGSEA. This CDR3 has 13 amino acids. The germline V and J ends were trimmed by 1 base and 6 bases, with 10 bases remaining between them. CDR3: CSVEASPGQPQHF. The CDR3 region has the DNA TGCAGCGTTGAAGCCTCTCCGGGTCAGCCCCAGCATTTT.

The DNA for the CDR3 is TGTGCCAGCAGCTCCCAGGGGCTAGCGGGAGACTATGAGCAGTTCTTC. It yields the protein CASSSQGLAGDYEQFF. The chain uses TRBV11-2 and TRBJ2-1, with 10 bases identical to TRBD2. Germline values: CDR1 SGHAT, CDR2 FQNNGV. The CDR3 contains 16 residues. Trimming took 4 bases from V and 8 from J; bases not matched to a gene: 11.

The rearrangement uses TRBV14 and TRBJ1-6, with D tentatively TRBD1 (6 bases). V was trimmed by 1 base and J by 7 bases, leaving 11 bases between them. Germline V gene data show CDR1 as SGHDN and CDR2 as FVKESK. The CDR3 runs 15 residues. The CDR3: CASSQVGGLNSPLHF. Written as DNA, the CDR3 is TGTGCCAGCAGCCAAGTCGGGGGGCTAAATTCACCCCTCCACTTT.

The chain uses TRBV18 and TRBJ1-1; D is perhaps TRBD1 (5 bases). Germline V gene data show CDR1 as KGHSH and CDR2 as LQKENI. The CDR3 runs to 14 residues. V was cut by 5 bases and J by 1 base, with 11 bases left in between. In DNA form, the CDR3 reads TGTGCCAGCTCAACGACAGTGACGAACACTGAAGCTTTCTTT. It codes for CASSTTVTNTEAFF.